This entry describes one TCR beta chain. Its antigen is currently unknown. PCR used 60 Vbeta primers and 13 Jbeta primers. Measured with immunoSEQ multiplex PCR; TCRdb has only the in-frame clones, and not every one. Of roughly 86,000 clones in the sample, roughly 80% were seen once. The sample comes from a study of cytomegalovirus exposure and HLA in healthy donors. Study-level points and caveats: TCR sequences were mostly rare, though some public TCRs occurred in many donors. Later analysis identified around 15,000 TCR beta sequences associated with HLA alleles, using a false discovery rate threshold of 0.05. In a later analysis, across HLA loci, associated TCR counts were highest for DRB1, lowest for HLA-C. The listing of 150 to 200 TCR beta chains classed them as cytomegalovirus-associated.

Trimming took off 1 base at V and 5 bases at J, with 11 bases between the two ends. The CDR3 consists of 13 residues. In germline, CDR1 is GTSNPN, CDR2 SVGIG (reference sequence). This chain uses TRBV30 with TRBJ1-1; a possible D gene is TRBD1 (5 bases). The sequencing input was PBMCs. The TCR sequence derives from a man in his forties or fifties in good health and CMV-seropositive. The CDR3 coding sequence is TGTGCCTGGAGTGCAGGGATGGGGACTGAAGCTTTCTTT. Translated, it gives CAWSAGMGTEAFF.